This TCR beta chain was profiled in a study of low-dose radiotherapy and immunotherapy resistance in tumors. Study background: Per fraction, Cohort 2 was given 1 Gy every two weeks, accumulating a total of 13 Gy over 26 weeks. Intravenous nivolumab 240 mg every two weeks plus ipilimumab 1 mg/kg every six weeks was given to patients.

Germline V gene data show CDR1 as SGHTA and CDR2 as FQGNSA. The CDR3 sequence is 16 residues long. V shed 5 bases and J 5 bases; nucleotides not matched to a gene: 10. The donors' regimen was nivolumab, ipilimumab, aspirin, low-dose cyclophosphamide and low-dose radiotherapy. Patients qualified if they had advanced solid tumors that lacked tumor-infiltrating lymphocytes. Primers targeting TRAV and TRBV primed first-strand cDNA, covering alpha and beta chains. PCR amplification of the TCRs was performed with Phusion for 15 to 25 PCR cycles, and it relied on a constant-region primer together with a V-primer adapter. TCRdb analysed the reads with MiXCR anew, one entry per CDR3 protein. In the table there are approximately 9,800 distinct CDR3 sequences, approximately 42% of which are singletons.

The sequence was obtained from a human donor with advanced metastatic prostate, ovarian, gallbladder or colorectal cancer (not recorded which). This table probably holds off-target reads from a library built for another chain. V usage is TRBV7-2 and J usage is TRBJ2-1; TRBD1 matches at 9 bases. CDR3 loop: CASSKQTGTGNNEQFF. The CDR3 nucleotides read TGTGCCAGCAGCAAACAGACCGGGACAGGGAACAATGAGCAGTTCTTC.